These T cell receptor beta chains were read from a single sample in a study of blood T cell repertoires in COVID-19. The table came from immunoSEQ multiplex PCR; TCRdb's copy has only in-frame clones and leaves some out. The sample gives under 250,000 clones, approximately 90% of which show up once; roughly 2.6% is in the top ten. The sequencing input was peripheral blood. The receptors originated from a man aged 30 to 45 with COVID-19, enrolled during active disease. The CDR3 runs from the conserved cysteine through the conserved F or W. The D gene is left open where the match is weak. The listing skips clone size in some rows; elsewhere it reads once, few, many or a size class.

clone_size	d_call	v_call	j_call	cdr3_nt	cdr3_aa
NA	NA	TRBV29-1	TRBJ2-6	TGCAGCGTTGAAAAAGGGGGCTCTGGGGCCAACGTCCTGACTTTC	CSVEKGGSGANVLTF
NA	TRBD1	TRBV5-1	TRBJ1-1	TGCGCCAGCAGTTTCGGACAGGGGAACACTGAAGCTTTCTTT	CASSFGQGNTEAFF
few	TRBD1	TRBV27	TRBJ2-7	TGTGCCAGCACCGGAATCGACAGGGGAGGAGAGCAGTACTTC	CASTGIDRGGEQYF
few	TRBD1	TRBV5-6	TRBJ1-5	TGTGCCAGCAGCTTCTCAGGGGGCGGGTACAATCAGCCCCAGCATTTT	CASSFSGGGYNQPQHF
NA	NA	TRBV7-2	TRBJ2-1	TGTGCCAGCAGCTTTTATACCCAGGATTGGCAGTTCTTC	CASSFYTQDWQFF
NA	TRBD2	TRBV28	TRBJ2-7	TGTGCCAGCAGTGAGCCCATCATAGCGGGGGGCCACTCCTACGAGCAGTACTTC	CASSEPIIAGGHSYEQYF
NA	TRBD2	TRBV28	TRBJ2-1	TGTGCCAGCAGTTTAGTACTAGCGGGCACCATTAGCAATGAGCAGTTCTTC	CASSLVLAGTISNEQFF
NA	NA	TRBV25-1	TRBJ2-1	TGTGCCAGCAGTGAATTTGAGGTGGCCGGTGAGCAGTTCTTC	CASSEFEVAGEQFF
once	NA	TRBV15	TRBJ1-1	TGTGCCACCAGCAGAGGGTGGATGCAGGGAGGTGAAGCTTTCTTT	CATSRGWMQGGEAFF
NA	TRBD1	TRBV19	TRBJ1-1	TGTGCCAGTAGAAACACCGGGACAGTGAACACTGAAGCTTTCTTT	CASRNTGTVNTEAFF
NA	TRBD1	TRBV29-1	TRBJ1-6	TGCAGCGCCCAAGCCACAGGGGAACCCCTCCACTTT	CSAQATGEPLHF
NA	NA	TRBV7-8	TRBJ1-3	TGTGCCAGCAGCTTCTCGACGACGGGAGGGGATCCCACTGGAAACACCATATATTTT	CASSFSTTGGDPTGNTIYF
NA	NA	TRBV7-2	TRBJ2-3	TGTGCCAGCAGCTTAGCCCTCACTAGACTCACAGATACGCAGTATTTT	CASSLALTRLTDTQYF
NA	NA	TRBV19	TRBJ1-5	TGTGCCAGTAGTACCCAACGAGGGGGTGCGGGCAATCAGCCCCAGCATTTT	CASSTQRGGAGNQPQHF
NA	TRBD2	TRBV9	TRBJ2-7	TGTGCCAGCAGCCCAGACGGGACTAGCGGGAGTATCCAATACGAGCAGTACTTC	CASSPDGTSGSIQYEQYF